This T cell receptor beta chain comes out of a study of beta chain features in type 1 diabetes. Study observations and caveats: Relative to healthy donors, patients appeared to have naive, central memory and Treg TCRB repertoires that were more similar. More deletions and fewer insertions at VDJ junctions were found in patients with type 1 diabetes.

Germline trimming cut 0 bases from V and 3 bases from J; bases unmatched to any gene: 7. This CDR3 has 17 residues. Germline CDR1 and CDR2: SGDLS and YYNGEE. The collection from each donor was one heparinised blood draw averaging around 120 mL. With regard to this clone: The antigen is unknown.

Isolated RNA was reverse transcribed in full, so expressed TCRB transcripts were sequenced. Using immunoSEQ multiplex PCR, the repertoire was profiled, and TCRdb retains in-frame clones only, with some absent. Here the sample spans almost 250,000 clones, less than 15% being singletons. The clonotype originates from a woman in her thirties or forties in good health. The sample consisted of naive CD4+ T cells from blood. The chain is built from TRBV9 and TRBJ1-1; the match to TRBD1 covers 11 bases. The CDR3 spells CASSVGTGGSSDTEAFF. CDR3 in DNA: TGTGCCAGCAGCGTAGGGACAGGGGGCTCTTCGGACACTGAAGCTTTCTTT. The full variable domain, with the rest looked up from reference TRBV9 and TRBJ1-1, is DSGVTQTPKHLITATGQRVTLRCSPRSGDLSVYWYQQSLDQGLQFLIQYYNGEERAKGNILERFSAQQFPDLHSELNLSSLELGDSALYFCASSVGTGGSSDTEAFFGQGTRLTVV.